These T cell receptor beta chains were read from a single sample in a study of OX40 agonist ivuxolimab in advanced cancers. Method: immunoSEQ multiplex PCR; TCRdb's copy keeps in-frame clones and lacks some. The sample lists fewer than 90,000 clones; about 90% were seen once. Source: CD4+ or CD8+ T cells sorted from blood, taken in a trial of the OX40 agonist ivuxolimab. These receptors all come from an adult with an advanced solid tumor such as melanoma, head and neck, liver or kidney cancer. Both conserved end residues are part of each CDR3. A D gene is named only where the DNA matches it firmly. Size is omitted from some rows. Given values are once, few, many or a class for expanded clones.

NA	TRBJ1-1	NA	TRBV30	CAWSRGPMGTEAFF	TGTGCCTGGAGCCGGGGCCCCATGGGCACTGAAGCTTTCTTT
TRBD2	TRBJ2-2	NA	TRBV28	CASSLTGTSPGELFF	TGTGCCAGCAGTTTGACCGGGACTAGCCCCGGGGAGCTGTTTTTT
NA	TRBJ2-7	NA	TRBV19	CASSIRDRPYEQYF	TGTGCCAGTAGTATAAGGGACCGTCCCTACGAGCAGTACTTC
NA	TRBJ1-5	NA	TRBV6-1	CASSVGGAGNQPQHF	TGTGCCAGCAGTGTTGGTGGGGCAGGGAACCAGCCCCAGCATTTT
NA	TRBJ1-1	once	TRBV9	CASSALSGVPTEAFF	TGTGCCAGCAGCGCTCTCAGTGGGGTCCCCACTGAAGCTTTCTTT
TRBD1	TRBJ2-7	NA	TRBV29-1	CSVLAGGYEQYF	TGCAGCGTTCTGGCAGGGGGCTACGAGCAGTACTTC
TRBD2	TRBJ2-1	NA	TRBV30	CAWTLASGYNEQFF	TGTGCCTGGACTCTGGCTAGCGGTTACAATGAGCAGTTCTTC
NA	TRBJ1-3	NA	TRBV6-1	CASSEAPVPGNTIYF	TGTGCCAGCAGTGAAGCCCCAGTACCTGGAAACACCATATATTTT
NA	TRBJ2-7	NA	TRBV5-8	CASSLPQGFSYEQYF	TGTGCCAGCAGCTTGCCTCAGGGGTTCTCCTACGAGCAGTACTTC
NA	TRBJ2-1	NA	TRBV2	CASSDRFNEQFF	TGTGCCAGCAGTGACAGGTTCAATGAGCAGTTCTTC
NA	TRBJ2-3	NA	TRBV25-1	CASSEYGDGRGQDTQYF	TGTGCCAGCAGTGAATATGGCGATGGGCGAGGACAGGATACGCAGTATTTT
TRBD1	TRBJ2-5	NA	TRBV5-6	CASRTDRGPSQETQYF	TGTGCCAGCAGGACGGACAGGGGGCCCTCTCAAGAGACCCAGTACTTC
NA	TRBJ2-7	NA	TRBV27	CASSQNGRQGGYEQYF	TGTGCCAGCAGCCAAAACGGGCGGCAGGGGGGATACGAGCAGTACTTC
NA	TRBJ2-2	NA	TRBV7-6	CASSFSRANTGELFF	TGTGCCAGCAGCTTCAGCAGGGCGAACACCGGGGAGCTGTTTTTT
NA	TRBJ2-5	NA	TRBV6-6	CASSPPGGTQETQYF	TGTGCCAGCAGCCCCCCCGGGGGCACCCAGGAGACCCAGTACTTC
NA	TRBJ2-6	NA	TRBV28	CASSRRLAYSGANVLTF	TGTGCCAGCAGTCGGCGGCTAGCTTACTCTGGGGCCAACGTCCTGACTTTC
TRBD2	TRBJ2-1	NA	TRBV4-1	CASSQEGTSSYNEQFF	TGCGCCAGCAGCCAAGAGGGGACTAGCTCGTACAATGAGCAGTTCTTC
NA	TRBJ1-1	NA	TRBV9	CASSVGGMNTEAFF	TGTGCCAGCAGCGTTGGGGGAATGAACACTGAAGCTTTCTTT
NA	TRBJ1-2	NA	TRBV20-1	CSAYDRLGYTF	TGCAGTGCCTATGACAGGCTTGGCTACACCTTC
NA	TRBJ2-5	NA	TRBV12-2	CASRIRGQETQYF	TGTGCAAGTCGTATAAGAGGCCAAGAGACCCAGTACTTC
TRBD1	TRBJ2-4	once	TRBV9	CASSVEGTGVNIQYF	TGTGCCAGCAGCGTAGAGGGGACAGGGGTGAACATTCAGTACTTC
NA	TRBJ1-2	NA	TRBV5-1	CASSLALFYGYTF	TGCGCCAGCAGCTTGGCATTATTCTATGGCTACACCTTC
NA	TRBJ2-7	NA	TRBV14	CASSQDRQFRYEQYF	TGTGCCAGCAGCCAAGATCGTCAGTTCAGGTACGAGCAGTACTTC
NA	TRBJ1-4	NA	TRBV20-1	CSAILGIELFF	TGCAGTGCTATTTTAGGGATTGAACTGTTTTTT
NA	TRBJ2-3	NA	TRBV15	CATSRPSGSADTQYF	TGTGCCACCAGCAGACCGTCTGGTAGCGCAGATACGCAGTATTTT
NA	TRBJ2-3	NA	TRBV15	CATSRDFTDTQYF	TGTGCCACCAGCAGGGACTTCACAGATACGCAGTATTTT
TRBD1	TRBJ1-4	NA	TRBV5-1	CASSLRTLQGMGATNEKLFF	TGCGCCAGCAGCTTGAGGACTTTACAGGGGATGGGTGCAACTAATGAAAAACTGTTTTTT
NA	TRBJ1-1	NA	TRBV5-1	CASSLATALGSEAFF	TGCGCCAGCAGCTTGGCGACGGCTCTGGGTTCTGAAGCTTTCTTT